The next 12 T cell receptor beta chains were all read from a single sample in a study of cytomegalovirus exposure and HLA in healthy donors. PCR was performed using 60 Vbeta and 13 Jbeta primers. Libraries were prepared by immunoSEQ multiplex PCR; TCRdb keeps only in-frame clonotypes and omits some of them. Of over 150,000 clones listed, about 75% are singletons. The sequenced sample was PBMCs. Every receptor here comes from a male donor in good health and CMV-seropositive.

The rearrangement links TRBV9 to TRBJ1-2; TRBD1 matches 11 bases. CDR1 is SGDLS and CDR2 is YYNGEE in the germline V gene. The CDR3 is 15 amino acids. The J segment lost 4 bases and the V segment lost 3 bases, leaving 5 bases of the junction unmatched. Here the CDR3 DNA reads TGTGCCAGCAGCGCCGGGACAGGGGGTGGCTATGGCTACACCTTC. Protein product: CASSAGTGGGYGYTF.

The sample holds a few counts of this clone. V usage is TRBV5-1 and J usage is TRBJ1-6; a possible D gene is TRBD1 (6 bases). Per the germline V gene, CDR1 is SGHRS and CDR2 is YFSETQ. CDR3 size: 15 residues. V was trimmed by 4 bases and J by 7 bases, leaving 15 bases between them. CDR3 loop: CASSPGHRINSPLHF. CDR3 coding DNA: TGCGCCAGCAGCCCGGGACACAGGATAAATTCACCCCTCCACTTT.

This clone was picked up a small number of times. The chain employs TRBV6-1 and TRBJ2-3, with a possible D match to TRBD2 (7 bases). The germline V and J ends were trimmed by 3 bases and 3 bases, with 16 bases remaining between them. Germline V gives CDR1 MNHNS, CDR2 SASEGT. The CDR3 spans 16 residues. In nucleotides, the CDR3 is TGTGCCAGCAGTGAGGAAATGGGGGGGCCTACAGATACGCAGTATTTT. This encodes CASSEEMGGPTDTQYF.

This clone was detected only a few times. The chain's CDR3 is CASSPSASYEQYF. In nucleotides, the CDR3 is TGTGCCAGCAGCCCCAGTGCCTCCTACGAGCAGTACTTC. The chain recombines TRBV7-2 with TRBJ2-7; D is ambiguous. The germline V gene has CDR1 SGHTA and CDR2 FQGNSA. This CDR3 is built from 13 residues. With 5 bases removed from V and 0 bases from J, the gap between germline ends came to 8 bases.

This rearrangement joins TRBV19 to TRBJ2-1; 7 bases are a match to TRBD1. CDR3 length equals 13 residues. The junction had 5 bases not matched to a gene; V was cut back by 9 bases and J by 3 bases. Looked up from germline, CDR1 is LNHDA and CDR2 is SQIVND (reference sequence). Here the CDR3 reads CASHRGNYNEQFF. Written as DNA, the CDR3 is TGTGCCAGCCACAGGGGAAACTACAATGAGCAGTTCTTC. Variable domain in full (rest from reference TRBV19 and TRBJ2-1): DGGITQSPKYLFRKEGQNVTLSCEQNLNHDAMYWYRQDPGQGLRLIYYSQIVNDFQKGDIAEGYSVSREKKESFPLTVTSAQKNPTAFYLCASHRGNYNEQFFGPGTRLTVL.

The chain combines TRBV6-6 with TRBJ2-3; D is unclear. Germline V gives CDR1 MNHNY, CDR2 SVGAGI (reference sequence). V was shortened by 0 bases and J by 4 bases, with 11 bases between the two germline ends. This CDR3 spans 15 amino acids. The CDR3 nucleotides are TGTGCCAGCAGTTACTCGAGCCTCACCCCAGATACGCAGTATTTT. It translates to CASSYSSLTPDTQYF.

The chain joins TRBV10-1 to TRBJ2-5, with 9 bases matching TRBD1. The end of the DNA fits TRBJ2-7 better, so the J call may be wrong. CDR1 and CDR2 (germline): WNHNN, SYGVQD (reference sequence). The CDR3 totals 15 residues. This CDR3 is CASANPGQGVDEQYF. DNA for the CDR3: TGCGCCAGCGCCAATCCGGGACAGGGAGTGGACGAGCAGTACTTC.

The gene calls are TRBV6-1 and TRBJ2-3; D may be TRBD2 (6 bases). V shed 5 bases and J shed 2 bases, with 11 bases lying between them. CDR3 length: 14 residues. Germline V gene lookup returns CDR1 MNHNS and CDR2 SASEGT. CDR3 sequence reads: CASSFRRVTDTQYF. The CDR3 nucleotides are TGTGCCAGCAGTTTCAGGAGGGTCACAGATACGCAGTATTTT.

This clone was picked up a small number of times. The rearrangement uses TRBV5-1 and TRBJ2-2, with D hard to call. The CDR3 runs to 13 residues. The germline V gene has CDR1 SGHRS and CDR2 YFSETQ. V gave up 0 bases and J gave up 7 bases, with 7 bases separating them. CDR3 sequence reads: CASSLDPGGELFF. In nucleotides, the CDR3 is TGCGCCAGCAGCTTGGATCCCGGCGGGGAGCTGTTTTTT.

The V and J genes are TRBV2 and TRBJ2-3; a weak D match, TRBD2 (6 bases). Trimming stripped 8 bases from V and 1 base from J, with 16 bases between. Germline CDR1 reads SNHLY; CDR2 reads FYNNEI. The CDR3 totals 15 residues. The CDR3 bases are TGTGCCAGCGATCGCGGGACTCCTGGCACAGATACGCAGTATTTT. It yields the protein CASDRGTPGTDTQYF. The variable domain in full, with the rest retrieved from reference TRBV2 and TRBJ2-3, is EPEVTQTPSHQVTQMGQEVILRCVPISNHLYFYWYRQILGQKVEFLVSFYNNEISEKSEIFDDQFSVERPDGSNFTLKIRSTKLEDSAMYFCASDRGTPGTDTQYFGPGTRLTVL.

J is TRBJ2-1 and V is TRBV5-4, with TRBD1 matching 7 bases. The CDR3 has 14 residues. With V trimmed by 5 bases and J by 5 bases, 7 bases remained unmatched. Germline V gives CDR1 SGHNT, CDR2 YYREEE (reference sequence). The DNA of the CDR3 is TGTGCCAGCAGTCGACAGGGAGACCACAATGAGCAGTTCTTC. It translates to CASSRQGDHNEQFF.

The chain has TRBV5-4 and TRBJ2-5; D is perhaps TRBD2 (6 bases). This CDR3 has 14 residues. V was shortened by 4 bases and J by 3 bases, with 13 bases between the two germline ends. Germline V gene sequence: CDR1 SGHNT, CDR2 YYREEE (reference sequence). The CDR3 nucleotides read TGTGCCAGCAGCCAGGGACTTAATAAAGAGACCCAGTACTTC. This codes for CASSQGLNKETQYF.